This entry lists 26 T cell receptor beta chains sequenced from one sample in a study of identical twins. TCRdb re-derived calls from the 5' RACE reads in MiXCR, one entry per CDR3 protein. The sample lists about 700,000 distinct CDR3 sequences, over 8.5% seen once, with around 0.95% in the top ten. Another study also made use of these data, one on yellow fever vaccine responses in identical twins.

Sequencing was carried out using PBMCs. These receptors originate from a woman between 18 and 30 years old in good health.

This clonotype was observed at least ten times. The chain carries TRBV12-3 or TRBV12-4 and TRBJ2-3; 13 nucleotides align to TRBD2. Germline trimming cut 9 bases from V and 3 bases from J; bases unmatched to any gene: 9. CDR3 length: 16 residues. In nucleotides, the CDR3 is TGTGCCAGGAGCTTTACTAGCGGGAGGGCGACAGATACGCAGTATTTT. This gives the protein CARSFTSGRATDTQYF.

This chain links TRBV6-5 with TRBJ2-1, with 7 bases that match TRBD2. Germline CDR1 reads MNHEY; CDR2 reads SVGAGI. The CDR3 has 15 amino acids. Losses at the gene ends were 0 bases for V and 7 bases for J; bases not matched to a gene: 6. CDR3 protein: CASSYSRDYRNEQFF. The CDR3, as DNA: TGTGCCAGCAGTTACTCCCGGGACTACCGGAATGAGCAGTTCTTC.

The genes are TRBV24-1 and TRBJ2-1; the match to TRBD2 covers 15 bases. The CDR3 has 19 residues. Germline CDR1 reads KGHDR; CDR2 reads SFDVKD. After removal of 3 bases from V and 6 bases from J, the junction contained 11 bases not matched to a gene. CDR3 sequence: CATSDQGLAGGPSINEQFF. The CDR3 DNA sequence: TGTGCCACCAGTGATCAAGGACTAGCGGGGGGGCCTTCGATCAATGAGCAGTTCTTC.

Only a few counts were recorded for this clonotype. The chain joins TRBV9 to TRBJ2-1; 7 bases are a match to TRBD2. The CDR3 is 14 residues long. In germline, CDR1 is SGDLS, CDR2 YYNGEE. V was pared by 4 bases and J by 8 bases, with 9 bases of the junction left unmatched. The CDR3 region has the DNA TGTGCCAGCAGCAGAACGACTAGCTTCGATGAGCAGTTCTTC. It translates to CASSRTTSFDEQFF. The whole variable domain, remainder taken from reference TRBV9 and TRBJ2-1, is DSGVTQTPKHLITATGQRVTLRCSPRSGDLSVYWYQQSLDQGLQFLIQYYNGEERAKGNILERFSAQQFPDLHSELNLSSLELGDSALYFCASSRTTSFDEQFFGPGTRLTVL.

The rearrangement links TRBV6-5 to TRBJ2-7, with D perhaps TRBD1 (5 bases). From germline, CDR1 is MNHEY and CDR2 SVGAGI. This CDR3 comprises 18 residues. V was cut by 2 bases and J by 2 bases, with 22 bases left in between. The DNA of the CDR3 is TGTGCCAGCAGTTACCAACCCCCGGTGACAGCTTCTACCTACGAGCAGTACTTC. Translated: CASSYQPPVTASTYEQYF.

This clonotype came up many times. The CDR3 DNA reads TGTGCCAGCAGCGTAGCAGCGGGGGCGAGGAAATACAATGAGCAGTTCTTC. It is translated as CASSVAAGARKYNEQFF. This rearrangement joins TRBV9 to TRBJ2-1, with 8 bases fitting TRBD2. The trim removed 0 bases at V and 4 bases at J, leaving 9 bases unmatched. The CDR3 loop spans 17 amino acids. CDR1 and CDR2 from the germline V gene are SGDLS and YYNGEE.

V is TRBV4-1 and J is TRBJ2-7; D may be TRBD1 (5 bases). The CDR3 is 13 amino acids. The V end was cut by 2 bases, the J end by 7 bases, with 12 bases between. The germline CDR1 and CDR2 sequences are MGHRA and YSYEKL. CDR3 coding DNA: TGCGCCAGCAGCCAACAGGCCAGGGCTGAGCAGTACTTC. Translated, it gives CASSQQARAEQYF.

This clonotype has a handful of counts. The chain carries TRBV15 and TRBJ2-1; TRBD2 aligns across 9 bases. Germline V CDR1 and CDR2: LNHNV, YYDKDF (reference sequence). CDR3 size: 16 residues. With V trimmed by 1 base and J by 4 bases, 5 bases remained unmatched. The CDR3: CATSRARLADYNEQFF. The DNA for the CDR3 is TGTGCCACCAGCAGAGCCCGACTAGCGGATTACAATGAGCAGTTCTTC.

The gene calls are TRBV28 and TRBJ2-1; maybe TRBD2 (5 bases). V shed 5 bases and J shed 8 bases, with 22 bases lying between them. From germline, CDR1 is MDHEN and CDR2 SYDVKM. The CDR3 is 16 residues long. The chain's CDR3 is CASSTLLGLLGDEQFF. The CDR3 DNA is TGTGCCAGCAGTACCCTTCTAGGACTCCTCGGCGATGAGCAGTTCTTC.

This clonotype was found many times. The CDR3 coding sequence is TGTGCCAGCAGCTTAGCCGCAAAAGGCGGGAGCTACACCTTC. This encodes CASSLAAKGGSYTF. This chain connects TRBV11-2 to TRBJ1-2; D not resolved. Germline V CDR1 and CDR2: SGHAT, FQNNGV. The CDR3 runs 14 residues. Trimming removed 1 base from V and 9 bases from J, with 15 bases in between.

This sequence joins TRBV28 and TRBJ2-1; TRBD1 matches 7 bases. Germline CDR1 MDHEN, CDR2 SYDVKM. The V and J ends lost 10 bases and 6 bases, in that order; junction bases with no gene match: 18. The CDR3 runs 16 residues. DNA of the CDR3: TGTGCCATCCCAAAGGACAGGTCTAAACCCGGCAATGAGCAGTTCTTC. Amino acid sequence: CAIPKDRSKPGNEQFF.

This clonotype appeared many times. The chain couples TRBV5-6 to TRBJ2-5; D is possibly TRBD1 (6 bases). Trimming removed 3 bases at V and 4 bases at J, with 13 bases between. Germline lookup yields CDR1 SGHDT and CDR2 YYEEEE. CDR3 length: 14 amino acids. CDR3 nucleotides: TGTGCCAGCAGCTGGAAGGGACAAGGAGAGACCCAGTACTTC. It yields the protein CASSWKGQGETQYF. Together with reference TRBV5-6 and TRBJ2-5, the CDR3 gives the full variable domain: DAGVTQSPTHLIKTRGQQVTLRCSPKSGHDTVSWYQQALGQGPQFIFQYYEEEERQRGNFPDRFSGHQFPNYSSELNVNALLLGDSALYLCASSWKGQGETQYFGPGTRLLVL.

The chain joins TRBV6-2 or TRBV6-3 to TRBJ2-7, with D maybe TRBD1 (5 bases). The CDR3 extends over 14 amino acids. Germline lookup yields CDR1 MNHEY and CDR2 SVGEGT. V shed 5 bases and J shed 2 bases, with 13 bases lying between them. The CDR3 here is CASSPDRPTYEQYF. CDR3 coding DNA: TGTGCCAGCAGTCCCGACAGACCGACCTACGAGCAGTACTTC.

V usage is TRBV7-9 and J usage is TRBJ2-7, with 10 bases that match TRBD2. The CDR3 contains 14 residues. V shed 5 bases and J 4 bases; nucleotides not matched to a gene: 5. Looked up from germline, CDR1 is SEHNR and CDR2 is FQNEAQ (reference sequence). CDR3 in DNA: TGTGCCAGCAGCGGGCGGACTAGCGGATACGAGCAGTACTTC. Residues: CASSGRTSGYEQYF.

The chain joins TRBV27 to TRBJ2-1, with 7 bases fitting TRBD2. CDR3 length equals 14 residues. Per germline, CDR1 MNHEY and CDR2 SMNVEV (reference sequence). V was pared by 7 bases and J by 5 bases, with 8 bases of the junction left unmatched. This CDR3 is CASKVPGLNNEQFF. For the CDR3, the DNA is TGTGCCAGCAAGGTCCCGGGACTAAACAATGAGCAGTTCTTC.

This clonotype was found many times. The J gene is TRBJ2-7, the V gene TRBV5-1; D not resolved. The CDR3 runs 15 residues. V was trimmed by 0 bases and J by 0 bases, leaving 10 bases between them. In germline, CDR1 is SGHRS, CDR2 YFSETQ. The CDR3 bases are TGCGCCAGCAGCTTGGACCCTCCTTTCTCCTACGAGCAGTACTTC. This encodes CASSLDPPFSYEQYF.

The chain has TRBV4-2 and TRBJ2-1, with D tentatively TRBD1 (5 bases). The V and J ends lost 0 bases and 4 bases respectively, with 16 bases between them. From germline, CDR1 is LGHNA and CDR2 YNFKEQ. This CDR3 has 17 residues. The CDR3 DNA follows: TGTGCCAGCAGCCAAGAAATCACAGGCAAACGGTACAATGAGCAGTTCTTC. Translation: CASSQEITGKRYNEQFF.

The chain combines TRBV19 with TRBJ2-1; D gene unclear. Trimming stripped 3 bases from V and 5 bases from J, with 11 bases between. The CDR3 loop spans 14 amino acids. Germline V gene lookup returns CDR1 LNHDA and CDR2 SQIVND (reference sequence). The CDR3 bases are TGTGCCAGTAGTATGAGGCCGACTCACAATGAGCAGTTCTTC. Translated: CASSMRPTHNEQFF.

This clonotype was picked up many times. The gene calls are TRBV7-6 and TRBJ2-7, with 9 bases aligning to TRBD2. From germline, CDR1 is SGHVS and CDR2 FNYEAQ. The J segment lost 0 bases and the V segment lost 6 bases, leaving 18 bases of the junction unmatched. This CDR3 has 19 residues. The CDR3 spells CASSRTPPLAGVFSYEQYF. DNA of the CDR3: TGTGCCAGCAGTCGAACCCCTCCGTTAGCGGGAGTTTTCTCCTACGAGCAGTACTTC.

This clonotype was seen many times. Here the CDR3 reads CASSSTMLAKNIQYF. Here the CDR3 DNA reads TGTGCCAGCAGCTCGACTATGCTAGCCAAAAACATTCAGTACTTC. The chain combines TRBV12-3 or TRBV12-4 with TRBJ2-4, with a weak D call TRBD2 (5 bases). This CDR3 has 15 residues. The germline V and J ends were trimmed by 6 bases and 0 bases, with 12 bases remaining between them.

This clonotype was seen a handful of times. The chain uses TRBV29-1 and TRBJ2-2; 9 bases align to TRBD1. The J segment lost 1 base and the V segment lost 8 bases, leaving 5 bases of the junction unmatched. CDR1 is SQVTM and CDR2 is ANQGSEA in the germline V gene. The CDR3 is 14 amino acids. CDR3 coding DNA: TGCAGCTCGGGACAGGGCATGAACACCGGGGAGCTGTTTTTT. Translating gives CSSGQGMNTGELFF.

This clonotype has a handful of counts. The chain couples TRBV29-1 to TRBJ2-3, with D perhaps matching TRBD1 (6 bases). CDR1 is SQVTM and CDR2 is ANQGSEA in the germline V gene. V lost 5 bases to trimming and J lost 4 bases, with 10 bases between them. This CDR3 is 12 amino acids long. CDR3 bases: TGCAGCGTTAGGACAGAGTCAGATACGCAGTATTTT. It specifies CSVRTESDTQYF.

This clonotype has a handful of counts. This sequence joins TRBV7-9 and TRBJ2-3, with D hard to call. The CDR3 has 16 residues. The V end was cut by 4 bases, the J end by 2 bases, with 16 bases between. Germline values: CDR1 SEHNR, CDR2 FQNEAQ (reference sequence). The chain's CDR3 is CASSSLMESSTDTQYF. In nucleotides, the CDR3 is TGTGCCAGCAGCTCATTGATGGAGTCGTCCACAGATACGCAGTATTTT.

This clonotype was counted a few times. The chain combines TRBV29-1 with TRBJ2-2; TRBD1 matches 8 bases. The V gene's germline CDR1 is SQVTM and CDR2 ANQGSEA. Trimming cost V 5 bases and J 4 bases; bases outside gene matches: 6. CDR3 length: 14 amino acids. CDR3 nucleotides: TGCAGCGTTCGAAGGACAGGGACCACCGGGGAGCTGTTTTTT. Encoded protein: CSVRRTGTTGELFF.

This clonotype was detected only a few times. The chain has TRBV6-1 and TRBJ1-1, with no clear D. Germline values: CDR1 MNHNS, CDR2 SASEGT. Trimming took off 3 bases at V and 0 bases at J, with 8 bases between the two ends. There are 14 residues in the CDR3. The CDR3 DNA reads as TGTGCCAGCAGTGAGTGGCAAATGAACACTGAAGCTTTCTTT. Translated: CASSEWQMNTEAFF.

The CDR3 nucleotides are TGTGCCAGCGAACGGGACGGCAATCAGCCCCAGCATTTT. This translates into CASERDGNQPQHF. The chain has TRBV12-3 or TRBV12-4 and TRBJ1-5; D is perhaps TRBD1 (5 bases). The CDR3 consists of 13 residues. The V gene lost 8 bases and the J gene lost 2 bases, with 10 bases spanning the gap.